A single TCR beta chain is shown here with its context. What it binds is unknown. This CDR3 region has 15 residues. V shed 5 bases and J shed 6 bases, with 18 bases lying between them. Germline lookup yields CDR1 SGHNT and CDR2 YYREEE (reference sequence). These data are taken from a study of OX40 agonist ivuxolimab in advanced cancers. The data were produced by immunoSEQ multiplex PCR, yet TCRdb's version contains in-frame clones alone and is incomplete. The table shows 70,000 to 100,000 clones, with approximately 84% occurring only once. Study observations and caveats: Expanded peripheral T cells had an undetermined antigen specificity. Average numbers of expanded clones were greater in CD8+ T cells than in CD4+.

Here the sequenced sample was CD4+ or CD8+ T cells sorted from blood, taken in a trial of the OX40 agonist ivuxolimab. The chain carries TRBV5-4 and TRBJ2-1; D remains ambiguous. The receptor was derived from an adult with an advanced solid tumor such as melanoma, head and neck, liver or kidney cancer. Here the CDR3 DNA reads TGTGCCAGCAGGTTGATATCCTTGAATACCAATGAGCAGTTCTTC. Its translation is CASRLISLNTNEQFF.